This is a list of T cell receptor beta chains from one sample in a study of cytomegalovirus exposure and HLA in healthy donors. TCRdb keeps only in-frame clones here, not all; method: immunoSEQ multiplex PCR. The sample has tens of thousands of clones. Sequenced sample: PBMCs. All receptors derive from a man over 45 in good health and CMV-seropositive. Both conserved end residues are trimmed from each CDR3. The D gene is left open where the match is weak.

V: TRBV29-1
length: 11
J: TRBJ1-5
D: -
CDR3: SAVQGLNQPQH

V: TRBV7-9
length: 13
J: TRBJ1-2
D: TRBD1
CDR3: ASSLSRGRRDGYT

V: TRBV4-1
length: 12
J: TRBJ2-7
D: TRBD1
CDR3: ASSQAGGSYEQY

V: TRBV27
length: 13
J: TRBJ2-1
D: TRBD2
CDR3: ASSYQRGGDNEQF

V: TRBV7-2
length: 12
J: TRBJ2-3
D: -
CDR3: ASSFSSVPDTQY

V: TRBV14
length: 15
J: TRBJ1-4
D: -
CDR3: ASSQDQGTATNEKLF

V: TRBV28
length: 12
J: TRBJ1-1
D: TRBD1
CDR3: ASRSGQVNTEAF

V: TRBV4-1
length: 16
J: TRBJ2-1
D: TRBD2
CDR3: ASSPPGGSGSAYNEQF

V: TRBV29-1
length: 14
J: TRBJ2-7
D: TRBD2
CDR3: SVEDGGTSGSYEQY

V: TRBV10-3
length: 13
J: TRBJ2-5
D: TRBD2
CDR3: AISEGLAGGETQY

V: TRBV27
length: 14
J: TRBJ2-7
D: TRBD2
CDR3: ASNHRPGLAGDEQY

V: TRBV10-3
length: 13
J: TRBJ2-7
D: TRBD1
CDR3: AISEGTGGSYEQY

V: TRBV28
length: 15
J: TRBJ2-6
D: -
CDR3: ASSPRGYLSGANVLT

V: TRBV6-1
length: 12
J: TRBJ2-3
D: TRBD2
CDR3: ASLASGGIDTQY

V: TRBV10-3
length: 10
J: TRBJ1-1
D: -
CDR3: AARGGNTEAF

V: TRBV28
length: 13
J: TRBJ1-5
D: TRBD1
CDR3: ASSITGGSNQPQH

V: TRBV2
length: 16
J: TRBJ2-2
D: -
CDR3: ASTNGGPGLGMPGELF

V: TRBV15
length: 12
J: TRBJ2-7
D: -
CDR3: ATEGQGGPYEQY

V: TRBV18
length: 10
J: TRBJ1-1
D: -
CDR3: ASSGRGTEAF

V: TRBV5-4
length: 13
J: TRBJ2-7
D: TRBD2
CDR3: ASSAGLAGVYEQY

V: TRBV11-2
length: 13
J: TRBJ1-1
D: TRBD1
CDR3: ASSLGWTGNTEAF

V: TRBV7-9
length: 14
J: TRBJ2-7
D: TRBD1
CDR3: ASSLPPGTGTHEQY

V: TRBV5-1
length: 14
J: TRBJ2-5
D: TRBD2
CDR3: ASSLGTRGTMETQY

V: TRBV18
length: 11
J: TRBJ2-7
D: -
CDR3: ASSPPSSYEQY

V: TRBV15
length: 9
J: TRBJ2-3
D: -
CDR3: ATSIGLTQY

V: TRBV6-1
length: 11
J: TRBJ1-2
D: TRBD1
CDR3: ASSRDRGYGYT

V: TRBV4-3
length: 13
J: TRBJ2-7
D: -
CDR3: ASSQELEGSYEQY

V: TRBV6-5
length: 12
J: TRBJ1-1
D: TRBD1
CDR3: ASSEDRGSTEAF

V: TRBV9
length: 13
J: TRBJ2-5
D: -
CDR3: ASSDRPKRGETQY

V: TRBV7-2
length: 12
J: TRBJ2-7
D: -
CDR3: ASSLGLASYEQY

V: TRBV9
length: 13
J: TRBJ2-6
D: -
CDR3: ASSVAGSGANVLT

V: TRBV5-1
length: 13
J: TRBJ1-1
D: TRBD1
CDR3: ASSLQGTGNTEAF

V: TRBV6-5
length: 13
J: TRBJ1-1
D: TRBD1
CDR3: ASSLQGASFGEAF

V: TRBV19
length: 16
J: TRBJ1-1
D: -
CDR3: ASSNLVMFTSTLTEAF

V: TRBV19
length: 13
J: TRBJ2-7
D: TRBD1
CDR3: ASSRDRGNPYEQY

V: TRBV15
length: 12
J: TRBJ2-7
D: -
CDR3: ATSREQEAYEQY

V: TRBV6-6
length: 13
J: TRBJ1-2
D: TRBD1
CDR3: ASRRTGGESYGYT

V: TRBV11-3
length: 10
J: TRBJ1-1
D: TRBD1
CDR3: ASRDGQGEAF

V: TRBV29-1
length: 10
J: TRBJ2-1
D: -
CDR3: SVGRRAGEQF

V: TRBV6-1
length: 12
J: TRBJ1-3
D: -
CDR3: ASTPEDSGNTIY

V: TRBV5-1
length: 12
J: TRBJ2-7
D: -
CDR3: ASSRGEGSYEQY

V: TRBV7-6
length: 15
J: TRBJ2-7
D: -
CDR3: ASSLVQGSNGAYEQY

V: TRBV6-5
length: 11
J: TRBJ1-5
D: -
CDR3: ASSRREGQPQH

V: TRBV18
length: 11
J: TRBJ2-1
D: -
CDR3: ASSSLTDTEQF

V: TRBV5-1
length: 11
J: TRBJ1-2
D: -
CDR3: ASSLVGDYGYT

V: TRBV4-1
length: 13
J: TRBJ2-7
D: -
CDR3: ASSPRHPTAYEQY

V: TRBV5-6
length: 8
J: TRBJ2-7
D: -
CDR3: ASSVGEQS

V: TRBV29-1
length: 13
J: TRBJ1-2
D: -
CDR3: SVGRGGLSNYGYT

V: TRBV10-3
length: 11
J: TRBJ2-7
D: -
CDR3: AAHREGDYEQY

V: TRBV19
length: 13
J: TRBJ1-5
D: TRBD1
CDR3: ASSMGTGVRQPQH

V: TRBV5-6
length: 12
J: TRBJ2-1
D: -
CDR3: ASSPRGEWNEQF

V: TRBV4-2
length: 14
J: TRBJ1-2
D: TRBD1
CDR3: ASSQEITGGSYGYT

V: TRBV5-4
length: 10
J: TRBJ2-5
D: -
CDR3: ASSLGEETQY